This TCR beta chain was captured by sequencing in a study of spatial heterogeneity in lung cancer (dated by TCRdb to the late 2010s). For the wider study: More beta-chain than alpha-chain transcripts were consistently detected, likely reflecting higher beta-chain transcript abundance. In the raw uncorrected reads, each unique combination of TCR and UMI appeared more than ten times on average. In non-small cell lung cancer, the study made a quantitative comparison of TCR alpha and beta repertoires among multiple tumor regions, matched nontumor lung and blood. The study linked features of the TCR repertoire to counts of nonsynonymous mutations, which were determined by whole-exome sequencing of tumor tissue. At surgery, fewer than 250 tumor regions, roughly 63 matched nontumor lung samples and more than 50 PBMC samples were TCR-sequenced for both alpha and beta chains.

General findings and caveats noted by the study authors: Additional single-cell paired TCR alpha and beta sequencing was considered necessary to confirm, at a functional level, the hypothesis that regional TCRs recognize regional mutations.

This clonotype is considered medium-sized (0.01 to 0.1%). This receptor's antigen is unknown. Within one base of it there is no much larger clone, and no base qualities were kept. There are 15 amino acids in the CDR3, from cysteine to phenylalanine inclusive. The only DNA kept is the CDR3, 45 bases in frame from the first base. The germline V gene sets CDR1 to KGHSH and CDR2 to LQKENI. The junction carries 13 bases between V and J, which are trimmed by 4 bases and 1 base respectively. Interpreted using the paper, the time point label stands for: sample taken at primary tumor resection. The donors were 70 or so patients from the lung TRACERx cohort who had early-stage, untreated non-small cell lung cancer. For TCR sequencing, whole RNA was extracted from tumor and nontumor lung tissue, or from cryopreserved PBMC samples, and no cell sorting was done. Only patients for whom sufficient RNA was available from at least two tumor regions were selected for TCR sequencing. Before selection, tumor and adjacent nontumor lung specimens were reviewed by a lung pathologist.

Libraries were built with 5' RACE. Sequenced on a NextSeq 500. The TCR library protocol attached a unique molecular identifier to each TCR cDNA molecule to allow correction of PCR and sequencing errors. The authors processed their data as follows. TCR identification, UMI-based error correction and CDR3 extraction were performed with Decombinator tools. TCRs above a frequency of 2 per 1,000, corresponding to the top 1% of the tumor frequency distribution, were defined as expanded. Renyi diversity was computed with the R vegan package after each repertoire had been subsampled 100 times to 5,000 TCRs. CDR3 similarity networks were built from amino acid triplet string-kernel similarity, connecting CDR3s with pairwise similarity above 0.82. TCRdb handled the public reads itself, with Q25 trimming in fastp and clone calling in MiXCR, and kept productive beta chains. Identical CDR3 protein sequences are pooled into one entry, listed with their most common genes and DNA. The V and J calls here are based on TCRdb, not the publication. The sample records roughly 1,500 distinct CDR3 sequences, roughly 5% of which are singletons. In total, the top ten clones hold roughly 20% of the sample.

Sequenced material: normal lung tissue next to the tumor, taken at surgery. The receptor was isolated from a female donor with early-stage non-small cell lung cancer. The receptor chain draws on TRBV18 and TRBJ1-1, with the identity of the D gene unclear. The CDR3 loop reads CASSLSGGRNTEAFF. The DNA sequence is as follows: TGTGCCAGCTCACTCTCGGGAGGGCGGAACACTGAAGCTTTCTTT.